The source of this T cell receptor (beta chain) is a study of OX40 agonist ivuxolimab in advanced cancers. Here immunoSEQ multiplex PCR was the method, and the copy in TCRdb shows in-frame clones only, minus some. The table shows 36,000 or so clones, with about nine tenths occurring only once. Trimming took off 0 bases at V and 6 bases at J, with 10 bases between the two ends. Germline V gives CDR1 SGHRS, CDR2 YFSETQ. CDR3 length: 14 amino acids. V gene TRBV5-1 combines with J gene TRBJ2-1; possible D gene TRBD1, 5 bases. This receptor was obtained from an adult with an advanced solid tumor such as melanoma, head and neck, liver or kidney cancer. This specimen was CD4+ or CD8+ T cells sorted from blood, taken in a trial of the OX40 agonist ivuxolimab. The CDR3 sequence is CASSLADIRNEQFF. The CDR3 region has the DNA TGCGCCAGCAGCTTGGCGGACATCCGCAATGAGCAGTTCTTC.